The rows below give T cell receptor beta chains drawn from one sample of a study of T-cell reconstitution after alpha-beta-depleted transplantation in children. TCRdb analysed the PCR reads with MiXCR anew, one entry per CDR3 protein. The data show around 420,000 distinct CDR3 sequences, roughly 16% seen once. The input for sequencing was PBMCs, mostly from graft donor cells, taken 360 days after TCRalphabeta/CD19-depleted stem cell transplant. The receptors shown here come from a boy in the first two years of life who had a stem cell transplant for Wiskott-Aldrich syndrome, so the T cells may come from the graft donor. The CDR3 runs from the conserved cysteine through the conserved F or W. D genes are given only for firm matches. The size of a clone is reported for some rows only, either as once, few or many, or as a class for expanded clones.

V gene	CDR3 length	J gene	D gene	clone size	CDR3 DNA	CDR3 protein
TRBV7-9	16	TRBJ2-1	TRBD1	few	TGTGCCAGCAGCTTAGCGGGGACAGGGCGGGGCAATGAGCAGTTCTTC	CASSLAGTGRGNEQFF
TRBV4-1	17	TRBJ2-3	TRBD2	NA	TGCGCCAGCAGTCGTTTTGAGCGGGGTCCTAGCACAGATACGCAGTATTTT	CASSRFERGPSTDTQYF
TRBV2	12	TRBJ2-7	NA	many	TGTGCCAGCAGTAGCCTCGCCTACGAGCAGTACTTC	CASSSLAYEQYF
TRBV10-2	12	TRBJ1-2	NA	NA	TGCGCCAGCAGTGATAATGGCTATGGTTACACCTTC	CASSDNGYGYTF
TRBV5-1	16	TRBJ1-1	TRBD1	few	TGCGCCAGCAGCTGGAGATCCGGGACAGCCTTCACTGAAGCTTTCTTT	CASSWRSGTAFTEAFF
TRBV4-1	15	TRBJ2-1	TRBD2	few	TGCGCCAGCAGCCACCCAGCGGGGGGATACAATGAGCAGTTCTTC	CASSHPAGGYNEQFF
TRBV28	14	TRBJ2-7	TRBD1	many	TGTGCCAGCAGTTTACCCCCGACAGGGTACGAGCAGTACTTC	CASSLPPTGYEQYF
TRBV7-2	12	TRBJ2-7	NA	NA	TGTGCCAGCAGCGATCCCTCTCCGTTGCGGTACTTC	CASSDPSPLRYF
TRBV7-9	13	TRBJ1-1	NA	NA	TGTGCCAGCAGCCCCCCCTCAAGGGTGAAAGCTTTCTTT	CASSPPSRVKAFF
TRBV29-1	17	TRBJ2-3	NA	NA	TGCAGCGTTGATCGTCTAGGGTTACAAGGGAGCACAGATACGCAGTATTTT	CSVDRLGLQGSTDTQYF
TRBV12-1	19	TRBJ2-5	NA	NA	TGTGCCAGCAGCCCCGGGACTAGCAGCTCCGGTTGGTACCAAGAGACCCAGTACTTC	CASSPGTSSSGWYQETQYF
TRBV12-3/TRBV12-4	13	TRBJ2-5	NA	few	TGTGCCAGCAATCTGGGACGGCAAGAGACCCAGTACTTC	CASNLGRQETQYF
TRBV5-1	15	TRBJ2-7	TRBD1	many	TGCGCCAGCAGCGGTGCAGGGGGCGACCTATACGAGCAGTACTTC	CASSGAGGDLYEQYF
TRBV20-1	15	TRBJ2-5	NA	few	TGCAGTGCTAGTGCCCCCCGAGGGCTTTTTGAGACCCAGTACTTC	CSASAPRGLFETQYF
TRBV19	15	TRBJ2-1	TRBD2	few	TGTGCCAGTAGTAGCGGACTAGCGGACTACAATGAGCAGTTCTTC	CASSSGLADYNEQFF
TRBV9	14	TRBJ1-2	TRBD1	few	TGTGCCAGCAGCGTAGAGGGACAGAACTATGGCTACACCTTC	CASSVEGQNYGYTF
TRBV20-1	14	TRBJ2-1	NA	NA	TGCAGTGCTAGAGTCAGGCCCTCCTACAATGAGCAGTTCTTC	CSARVRPSYNEQFF
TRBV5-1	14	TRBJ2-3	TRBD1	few	TGCGCCAGCAGCCAACAGGGGGCCACAGATACGCAGTATTTT	CASSQQGATDTQYF
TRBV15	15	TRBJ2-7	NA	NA	TGTGCCACCAGCAGAGATTCAGCGACCGTCTACGAGCAGTACTTC	CATSRDSATVYEQYF
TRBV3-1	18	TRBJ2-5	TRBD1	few	TGTGCCAGCAGCCGTCGGACAGGGGGGGGACATTTTCTAGAGACCCAGTACTTC	CASSRRTGGGHFLETQYF
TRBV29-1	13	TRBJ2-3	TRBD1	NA	TGCAGCGCCTACAGGGGACGCACAGATACGCAGTATTTT	CSAYRGRTDTQYF
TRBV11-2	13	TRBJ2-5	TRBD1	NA	TGTGCCAGCAGCTTAGACCACCGGACAGGGGAAAGTTTC	CASSLDHRTGESF
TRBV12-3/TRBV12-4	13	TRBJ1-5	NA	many	TGTGCCAGCAGTCCCTCACTGAATCAGCCCCAGCATTTT	CASSPSLNQPQHF
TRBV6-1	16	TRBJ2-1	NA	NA	TGTGCCAGCAGTCAGGAGGGACTTCTTTCCTACAATGAGCAGTTCTTC	CASSQEGLLSYNEQFF
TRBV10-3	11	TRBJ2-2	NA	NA	TGTGCCATCCGGTTAGCCGGGGAGCTGTTTTTT	CAIRLAGELFF
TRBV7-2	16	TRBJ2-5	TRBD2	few	TGTGCCAGCAGCTTATCAGCGGGGGGGCCAAAGGAGACCCAGTACTTC	CASSLSAGGPKETQYF
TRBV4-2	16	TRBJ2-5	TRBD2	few	TGTGCCAGCAGCCAAGAGGAGCGGGGGGTTAAGAAGACCCAGTACTTC	CASSQEERGVKKTQYF
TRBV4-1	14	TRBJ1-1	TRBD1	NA	TGCGCCAGCAGCTCCAGGACAGGGGGGACTGAAGCTTTCTTT	CASSSRTGGTEAFF
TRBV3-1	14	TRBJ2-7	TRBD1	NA	TGTGCCAGCAGCCAAGAGGGACAGGGAGGCTGGCAGTACTTC	CASSQEGQGGWQYF
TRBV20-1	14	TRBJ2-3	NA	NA	TGCAGTGCTATGCTAGGGTTAGCCACAGATACGCAGTATTTT	CSAMLGLATDTQYF
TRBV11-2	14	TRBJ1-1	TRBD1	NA	TGTGCCAGCACCACAGGGGGCAAGAACACTGAAGCTTTCTTT	CASTTGGKNTEAFF
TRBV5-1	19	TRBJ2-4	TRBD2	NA	TGCGCCAGCAGCTTGAGACTAGCGGGAGGGGTTCAAGCCAAAAACATTCAGTACTTC	CASSLRLAGGVQAKNIQYF
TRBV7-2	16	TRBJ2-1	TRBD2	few	TGTGCCAGCAGCTTCCCGGGGCTAGCGGAATACAATGAGCAGTTCTTC	CASSFPGLAEYNEQFF
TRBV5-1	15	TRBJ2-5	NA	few	TGCGCCAGCAGCCCGATTCAGACAGGGAGGGAGACCCAGTACTTC	CASSPIQTGRETQYF
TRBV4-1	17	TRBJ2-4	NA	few	TGCGCCAGCAGCCAAGTTAGAGGGGGAGCGGCCAAAAACATTCAGTACTTC	CASSQVRGGAAKNIQYF
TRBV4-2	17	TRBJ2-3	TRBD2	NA	TGTGCCAGCAGCCCCCAGGGGCTAGCGGGGGGTACAGATACGCAGTATTTT	CASSPQGLAGGTDTQYF
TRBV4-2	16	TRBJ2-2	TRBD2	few	TGTGCCAGCAGCCAAGAACTAGCGGGGGTGCACGGGGAGCTGTTTTTT	CASSQELAGVHGELFF
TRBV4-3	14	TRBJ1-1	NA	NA	TGCGCCAGCAGCCAAGATGTCAGGGAGACTGAAGCTTTCTTT	CASSQDVRETEAFF
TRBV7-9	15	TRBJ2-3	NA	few	TGTGCCAGCAGCTTCCCGAGACTCCAAAGAGATACGCAGTATTTT	CASSFPRLQRDTQYF
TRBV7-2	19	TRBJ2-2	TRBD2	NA	TGTGCCAGCAGCTTAGCGCCCTTAACTAGCGGGAGGACCACCGGGGAGCTGTTTTTT	CASSLAPLTSGRTTGELFF
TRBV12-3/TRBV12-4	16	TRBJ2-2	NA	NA	TGTGCCAGCAGTTTCTCGCAGGTAGCGAACACCGGGGAGCTGTTTTTT	CASSFSQVANTGELFF
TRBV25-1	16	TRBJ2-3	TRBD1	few	TGTGCCAGCAGTGTGGGACAGGGTTATCACACAGATACGCAGTATTTT	CASSVGQGYHTDTQYF
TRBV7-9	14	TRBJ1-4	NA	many	TGTGCCAGCAGCTTAACGGGGACGCAAGAAAAACTGTTTTTT	CASSLTGTQEKLFF
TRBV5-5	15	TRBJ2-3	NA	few	TGTGCCAGCAGCACCCTAGGGGGGAGGACAGATACGCAGTATTTT	CASSTLGGRTDTQYF
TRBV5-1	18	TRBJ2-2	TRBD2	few	TGCGCCAGCAGCTTAACGGCGGGGGGGCCAGCGAACACCGGGGAGCTGTTTTTT	CASSLTAGGPANTGELFF
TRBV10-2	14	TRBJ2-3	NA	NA	TGCGCCAGCACTGGGGGGCCTGTTACAGATACGCAGTATTTT	CASTGGPVTDTQYF
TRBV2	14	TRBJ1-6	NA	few	TGTGCCAGCAGTGATGACTCCTATAATTCACCCCTCCACTTT	CASSDDSYNSPLHF
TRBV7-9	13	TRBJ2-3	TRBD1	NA	TGTGCCAGCAGCCGACAGGGCCCAGATACGCAGTATTTT	CASSRQGPDTQYF
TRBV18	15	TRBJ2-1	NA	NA	TGTGCCAGCTCACCACCGTCGGCGCGGGGCGATGAGCAGTTCTTC	CASSPPSARGDEQFF
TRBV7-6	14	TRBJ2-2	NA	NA	TGTGCCAGCAGGCCGGGGACATCTCCCGGGGAGCTGTTTTTT	CASRPGTSPGELFF